This T cell receptor (beta chain) came from a study of identical twins. Study-wide results and limits: Models came in too low on out-of-frame TCR alpha sharing in monozygotic twins. In cord blood, abundant beta clonotypes had fewer insertions; memory showed no trend. Invariant MAIT and iNKT cells could partly confound zero-insertion analyses.

This clonotype was recorded a few times. Its antigen is still unknown. TCRdb recomputed calls from the 5' RACE reads with MiXCR, one row per CDR3 protein. The table lists 640,000 or so distinct CDR3 sequences, approximately 6% of them singletons. This clonotype was sampled from a young man in good health. The source material was naive T cells sorted from blood.

As DNA, the CDR3 is TGTGCCAGCAGTTTAATCGTGAGCTCCTACAATGAGCAGTTCTTC. It yields the protein CASSLIVSSYNEQFF. The chain has TRBV11-2 and TRBJ2-1, with unresolved D. Germline CDR1 and CDR2: SGHAT and FQNNGV. This CDR3 comprises 15 residues. Trimming stripped 6 bases from V and 0 bases from J, with 12 bases between.